This T cell receptor beta chain is from a study of graft-versus-host responses after intestinal transplantation. The overall study: Isolated intestinal, liver-intestinal, or multivisceral transplants were what recipients had. Anti-thymocyte globulin induction preceded two to three years of tacrolimus and steroid maintenance in all recipients.

The CDR3 loop spans 12 amino acids. Germline V gives CDR1 SEHNR, CDR2 FQNEAQ (reference sequence). The V and J ends lost 6 bases and 10 bases respectively, with 15 bases between them. Points from the study as a whole: Peak GvH clone levels in circulation were associated with early post-transplant HvG declines. Present in recipient marrow, GvH clones included some that appeared first in ileum or blood.

For this clone: Antigen unknown.

The repertoire was sequenced with immunoSEQ multiplex PCR; TCRdb's copy has only in-frame clones and lacks some. This table has about 25,000 clones, around 96% appearing once. V is TRBV7-9 and J is TRBJ1-1; D possibly corresponds to TRBD1 (5 bases). This receptor was identified in a human patient who received an intestinal transplant, so some T cells may come from the graft donor. Sequencing was performed on PBMCs, taken roughly 32 days after intestinal transplant. This CDR3 is CASRKLGGAAFF. The CDR3 DNA reads TGTGCCAGCAGGAAACTGGGGGGAGCAGCTTTCTTT.